This T cell receptor beta chain is drawn from a study of neoadjuvant nivolumab and ipilimumab in lung cancer. About the research overall: The combination arm added day-1 ipilimumab 1 mg/kg to nivolumab 3 mg/kg on days 1, 15, 29. General study points: Only two of four nivolumab-treated tumors gained richness and clonality by surgery. Blood richness before therapy tracked richness in tumors resected after neoadjuvant therapy. Only a single major-pathologic-response sample was available for clonality analysis.

Sequenced by immunoSEQ multiplex PCR; TCRdb stores in-frame clones only, minus some. The sample lists about 6,900 clones, roughly 76% occurring once. About this clone itself: Its antigen remains unidentified.

This clonotype was sampled from an adult with non-small cell lung cancer. This material consisted of tumor tissue, taken after neoadjuvant nivolumab, alone or with ipilimumab, at or shortly before surgery.

As DNA, the CDR3 is TGCAGTGCTCATGCGGGGACCCAGTACTTC. It translates to CSAHAGTQYF. This chain uses TRBV20-1 with TRBJ2-5; D might be TRBD2 (5 bases). The CDR3 is 10 amino acids. V lost 5 bases, J lost 7 bases, and 8 bases lay in between. From germline, CDR1 is DFQATT and CDR2 SNEGSKA (reference sequence).